The clone carrying this T cell receptor (beta chain) has a handful of counts. The data belong to a study of T-cell reconstitution after alpha-beta-depleted transplantation in children. Unique molecular identifiers were incorporated during preparation of the TCRbeta library. TCRdb fed the PCR reads into MiXCR, producing one record per CDR3 protein. Here the sample spans around 800,000 distinct CDR3 sequences, approximately 15% being singletons. The sequence was collected from a male patient younger than 18 who had a stem cell transplant for acute lymphoblastic leukemia, so the T cells may come from the graft donor. The specimen was PBMCs, mostly from graft donor cells, collected 360 days after TCRalphabeta/CD19-depleted stem cell transplant.

CDR3: CASLPPLAGGYNEQFF. The CDR3 DNA follows: TGTGCCAGCCTACCCCCTCTGGCGGGAGGGTACAATGAGCAGTTCTTC. The chain uses TRBV12-3 or TRBV12-4 and TRBJ2-1, with 9 bases lining up with TRBD2. The CDR3 consists of 16 residues. V was pared by 8 bases and J by 4 bases, with 12 bases of the junction left unmatched.